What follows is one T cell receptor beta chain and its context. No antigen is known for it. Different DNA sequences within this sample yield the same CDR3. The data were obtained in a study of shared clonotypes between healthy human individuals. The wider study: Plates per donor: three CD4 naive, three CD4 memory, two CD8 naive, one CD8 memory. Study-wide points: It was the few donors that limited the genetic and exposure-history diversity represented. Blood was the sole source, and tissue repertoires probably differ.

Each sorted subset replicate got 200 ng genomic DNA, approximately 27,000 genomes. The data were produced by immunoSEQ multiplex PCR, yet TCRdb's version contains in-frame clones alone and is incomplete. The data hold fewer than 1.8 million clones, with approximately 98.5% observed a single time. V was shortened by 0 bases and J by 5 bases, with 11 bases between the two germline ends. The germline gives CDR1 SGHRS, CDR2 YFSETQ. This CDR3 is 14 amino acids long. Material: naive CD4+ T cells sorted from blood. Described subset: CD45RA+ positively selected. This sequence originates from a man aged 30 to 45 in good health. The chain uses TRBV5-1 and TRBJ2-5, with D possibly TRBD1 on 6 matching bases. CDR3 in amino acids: CASSLGTGSETQYF. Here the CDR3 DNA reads TGCGCCAGCAGCTTGGGAACAGGGTCCGAGACCCAGTACTTC. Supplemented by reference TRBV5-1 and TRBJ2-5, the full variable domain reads KAGVTQTPRYLIKTRGQQVTLSCSPISGHRSVSWYQQTPGQGLQFLFEYFSETQRNKGNFPGRFSGRQFSNSRSEMNVSTLELGDSALYLCASSLGTGSETQYFGPGTRLLVL.